One and the same sample provided the 20 T cell receptor beta chains below, sequenced in a study of T cells after yellow fever vaccination. In TCRdb, the 5' RACE reads were re-called with MiXCR into one record per CDR3 protein. The profile shows 620,000 or so distinct CDR3 sequences, more than 9% of them singletons. This specimen was PBMCs, taken on the day of the yellow fever booster vaccination. These receptors all come from a man aged 25 to 40 who received the YFV17D yellow fever vaccine.

This clonotype was seen many times. The chain has TRBV20-1 and TRBJ2-2; 10 bases agree with TRBD2. After removal of 0 bases from V and 4 bases from J, the junction contained 8 bases not matched to a gene. This CDR3 is 17 amino acids long. Germline CDR1 and CDR2: DFQATT and SNEGSKA (reference sequence). This CDR3 reads CSARDPAGGRGTGELFF. CDR3 sequence (DNA): TGCAGTGCTAGAGATCCAGCGGGGGGGCGGGGCACCGGGGAGCTGTTTTTT.

J is TRBJ2-3 and V is TRBV6-2 or TRBV6-3; the D is unclear. This CDR3 has 13 residues. From germline, CDR1 is MNHEY and CDR2 SVGEGT. V lost 4 bases, J lost 3 bases, and 8 bases lay in between. The CDR3, as DNA: TGTGCCAGCAGTTTCCCTTATACAGATACGCAGTATTTT. This sequence encodes CASSFPYTDTQYF.

This clonotype showed up many times. The V and J genes are TRBV20-1 and TRBJ2-2, with a tentative D call TRBD2 (6 bases). V lost 3 bases to trimming and J lost 2 bases, with 10 bases between them. The CDR3 has 14 amino acids. Germline CDR1 and CDR2: DFQATT and SNEGSKA (reference sequence). The CDR3 region is CSASGSTNTGELFF. CDR3 coding DNA: TGCAGTGCTAGCGGGAGCACCAACACCGGGGAGCTGTTTTTT.

The chain joins TRBV29-1 to TRBJ2-7, with D perhaps being TRBD1 or TRBD2 (5 bases each). The germline CDR1 and CDR2 sequences are SQVTM and ANQGSEA. This CDR3 contains 11 residues. The V end lost 7 bases, the J end lost 5 bases, and 12 bases lay between the germline ends. CDR3 sequence (DNA): TGCAGCGGGGGGATGGTGGACGAGCAGTACTTC. Amino acid sequence: CSGGMVDEQYF.

J is TRBJ2-2 and V is TRBV5-1; D is ambiguous. CDR1 is SGHRS, CDR2 YFSETQ, per germline. The CDR3 runs 17 residues. V was pared by 0 bases and J by 4 bases, with 16 bases between. CDR3 sequence reads: CASSLVVVGSGTGELFF. CDR3 DNA sequence: TGCGCCAGCAGCTTGGTGGTGGTTGGTTCGGGCACCGGGGAGCTGTTTTTT.

This clonotype occurred many times. V usage is TRBV6-2 or TRBV6-3 and J usage is TRBJ2-7; D is perhaps TRBD1 (5 bases). Per germline, CDR1 MNHEY and CDR2 SVGEGT. CDR3 length: 14 residues. Trimming shortened V by 2 bases and J by 4 bases, and 12 bases separated the two germline ends. CDR3 coding DNA: TGTGCCAGCAGTTACCCAGGGATCTCTTACGAGCAGTACTTC. Protein product: CASSYPGISYEQYF.

This clonotype was recorded a few times. This chain connects TRBV6-2 or TRBV6-3 to TRBJ2-2; D not resolved. Per the germline V gene, CDR1 is MNHEY and CDR2 is SVGEGT. Trimming left V 6 bases short and J 1 base short, with 9 bases between. The CDR3 runs 14 residues. The CDR3 region is CASSRNWNTGELFF. CDR3 sequence (DNA): TGTGCCAGCAGCCGAAACTGGAACACCGGGGAGCTGTTTTTT.

This chain uses TRBV9 with TRBJ2-5; 9 nucleotides agree with TRBD1. The trim removed 4 bases at V and 2 bases at J, leaving 6 bases unmatched. There are 15 residues in the CDR3. CDR1 and CDR2 (germline): SGDLS, YYNGEE. CDR3: CASSPLTGGQETQYF. CDR3 in DNA: TGTGCCAGCAGCCCTTTGACAGGGGGTCAAGAGACCCAGTACTTC.

This clonotype came up a few times. The CDR3 DNA reads as TGCGCCAGCAGCCAAGAAAGCGCGGGCGCCTACGAGCAGTACTTC. It yields the protein CASSQESAGAYEQYF. The chain has TRBV4-3 and TRBJ2-7, with a possible D match to TRBD2 (5 bases). Germline V gene lookup returns CDR1 LGHNA and CDR2 YSLEER. The CDR3 consists of 15 residues. V was shortened by 0 bases and J by 2 bases, with 11 bases between the two germline ends.

The rearrangement uses TRBV7-2 and TRBJ1-3; tentatively, D is TRBD1 (5 bases). This CDR3 contains 14 residues. V dropped 5 bases and J dropped 0 bases, with 8 bases sitting between them. Germline assignment: CDR1 SGHTA and CDR2 FQGNSA. The CDR3 reads CASSVGGSGNTIYF. The CDR3, as DNA: TGTGCCAGCAGCGTTGGGGGCTCTGGAAACACCATATATTTT.

As for this clonotype: Its ends do not fully match the called genes, so a read error is possible. The CDR3 spells CASSQGLGQGNTEAFF. CDR3 bases: TGTGCCAGCAGTCAAGGGTTGGGACAGGGTAACACTGAAGCTTTCTTT. The chain is built from TRBV14 and TRBJ1-1; 9 bases line up with TRBD1. Germline CDR1 reads SGHDN; CDR2 reads FVKESK. CDR3 length equals 16 residues.

This clonotype was counted many times. The J gene is TRBJ2-1, the V gene TRBV7-6; tentatively, D is TRBD2 (6 bases). Trimming left V 3 bases short and J 4 bases short, with 19 bases between. The CDR3 has 17 residues. Germline loops: CDR1 SGHVS, CDR2 FNYEAQ. As DNA, the CDR3 is TGTGCCAGCAGCTTTGCGCCGACTAGTGGCCCTTACAATGAGCAGTTCTTC. Amino acids: CASSFAPTSGPYNEQFF. Looking up the rest from reference TRBV7-6 and TRBJ2-1 gives the full variable domain: GAGVSQSPRYKVTKRGQDVALRCDPISGHVSLYWYRQALGQGPEFLTYFNYEAQQDKSGLPNDRFSAERPEGSISTLTIQRTEQRDSAMYRCASSFAPTSGPYNEQFFGPGTRLTVL.

The chain carries TRBV19 and TRBJ2-1, with unresolved D. The V end was cut by 1 base, the J end by 0 bases, with 7 bases between. This CDR3 has 15 amino acids. Germline V gives CDR1 LNHDA, CDR2 SQIVND (reference sequence). CDR3 nucleotides: TGTGCCAGTAGTATAGCGGAGCGCTCCTACAATGAGCAGTTCTTC. It codes for CASSIAERSYNEQFF.

The chain links TRBV20-1 to TRBJ2-5, with 7 bases identical to TRBD1. This CDR3 is 15 amino acids long. The V and J ends lost 2 bases and 5 bases, in that order; junction bases with no gene match: 11. CDR1 DFQATT and CDR2 SNEGSKA come from the germline V gene (reference sequence). CDR3 coding DNA: TGCAGTGCTAGAAAGGGGGACAGTCTCGGTGAGACCCAGTACTTC. Protein product: CSARKGDSLGETQYF.

This clonotype was picked up a small number of times. The chain joins TRBV12-3 or TRBV12-4 to TRBJ2-2; TRBD2 might be the D (7 bases). Trimming left V 7 bases short and J 5 bases short, with 11 bases between. The CDR3 extends over 13 amino acids. CDR3 sequence: CASNAGATGELFF. CDR3 in DNA: TGTGCCAGCAATGCGGGGGCGACCGGGGAGCTGTTTTTT.

The chain is built from TRBV29-1 and TRBJ1-3; D uncertain. The CDR3 sequence is 12 residues long. CDR1 and CDR2 (germline): SQVTM, ANQGSEA. V lost 7 bases, J lost 0 bases, and 7 bases lay in between. CDR3 nucleotides: TGCAGCGCCTGGATCTCTGGAAACACCATATATTTT. As protein: CSAWISGNTIYF.

V usage is TRBV5-5 and J usage is TRBJ2-3; no clear D gene. V was cut by 6 bases and J by 0 bases, with 14 bases left in between. This CDR3 is 15 amino acids long. Germline V gives CDR1 SGHKS, CDR2 YYEKEE (reference sequence). CDR3 amino acids: CASTPPGISTDTQYF. CDR3 coding DNA: TGTGCCAGCACCCCGCCCGGCATTAGCACAGATACGCAGTATTTT.

This chain uses TRBV6-1 with TRBJ2-3; 11 bases match TRBD2. There are 15 residues in the CDR3. J lost 7 bases, V lost 7 bases, and 10 bases had no gene match. Germline V gene sequence: CDR1 MNHNS, CDR2 SASEGT. The CDR3 DNA follows: TGTGCCAGCACCCACGGGGCTAGCGGGAGGTATACGCAGTATTTT. It encodes CASTHGASGRYTQYF.

This clonotype has only a few counts. The gene calls are TRBV27 and TRBJ2-1; TRBD1 aligns across 8 bases. The germline gives CDR1 MNHEY, CDR2 SMNVEV (reference sequence). Losses at the gene ends were 5 bases for V and 4 bases for J; bases not matched to a gene: 10. The CDR3 is made up of 16 amino acids. The CDR3 coding sequence is TGTGCCAGCAGTCGACAGGGGCGCAGCTGGTACAATGAGCAGTTCTTC. Amino acid sequence: CASSRQGRSWYNEQFF.

This clonotype was seen a handful of times. The DNA for the CDR3 is TGTGCCAGCAGTTACGGGCTGGGACGCAATCAGCCCCAGCATTTT. It encodes CASSYGLGRNQPQHF. The V and J genes are TRBV6-5 and TRBJ1-5; tentatively, D is TRBD1 (5 bases). The CDR3 has 15 amino acids. The germline V gene encodes CDR1 MNHEY and CDR2 SVGAGI. V was trimmed by 2 bases and J by 2 bases, leaving 10 bases between them.